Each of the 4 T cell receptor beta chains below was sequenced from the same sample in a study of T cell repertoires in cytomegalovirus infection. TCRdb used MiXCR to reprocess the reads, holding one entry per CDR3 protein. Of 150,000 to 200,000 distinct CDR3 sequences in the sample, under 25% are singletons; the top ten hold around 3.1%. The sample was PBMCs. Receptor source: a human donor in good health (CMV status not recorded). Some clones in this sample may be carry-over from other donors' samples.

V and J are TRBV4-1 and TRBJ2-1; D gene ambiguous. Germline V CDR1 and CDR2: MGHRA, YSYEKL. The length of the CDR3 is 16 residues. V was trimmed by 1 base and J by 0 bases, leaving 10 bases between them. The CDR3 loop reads CASSQVRLSSYNEQFF. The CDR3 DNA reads TGCGCCAGCAGCCAAGTGCGGCTTAGCTCCTACAATGAGCAGTTCTTC.

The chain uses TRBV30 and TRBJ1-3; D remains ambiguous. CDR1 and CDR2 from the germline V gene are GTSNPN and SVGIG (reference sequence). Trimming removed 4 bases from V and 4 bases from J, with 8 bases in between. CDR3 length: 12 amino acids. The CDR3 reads CAWMNDGNTIYF. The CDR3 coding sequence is TGTGCCTGGATGAACGACGGAAACACCATATATTTT. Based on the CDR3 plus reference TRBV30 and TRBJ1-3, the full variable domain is SQTIHQWPATLVQPVGSPLSLECTVEGTSNPNLYWYRQAAGRGLQLLFYSVGIGQISSEVPQNLSASRPQDRQFILSSKKLLLSDSGFYLCAWMNDGNTIYFGEGSWLTVV.

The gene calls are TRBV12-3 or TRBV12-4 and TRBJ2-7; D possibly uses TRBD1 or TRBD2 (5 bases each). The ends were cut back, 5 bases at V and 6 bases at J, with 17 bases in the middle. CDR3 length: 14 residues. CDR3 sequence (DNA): TGTGCCAGCAGTGCCGGGGTCGCCGGGGCCGAGCAGTACTTC. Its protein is CASSAGVAGAEQYF.

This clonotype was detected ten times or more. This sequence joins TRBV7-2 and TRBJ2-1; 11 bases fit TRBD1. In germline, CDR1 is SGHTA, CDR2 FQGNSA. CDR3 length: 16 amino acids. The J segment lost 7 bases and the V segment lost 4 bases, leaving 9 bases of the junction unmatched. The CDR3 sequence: CASSWGGQGARNEQFF. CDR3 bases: TGTGCCAGCAGCTGGGGAGGACAGGGGGCAAGGAATGAGCAGTTCTTC.